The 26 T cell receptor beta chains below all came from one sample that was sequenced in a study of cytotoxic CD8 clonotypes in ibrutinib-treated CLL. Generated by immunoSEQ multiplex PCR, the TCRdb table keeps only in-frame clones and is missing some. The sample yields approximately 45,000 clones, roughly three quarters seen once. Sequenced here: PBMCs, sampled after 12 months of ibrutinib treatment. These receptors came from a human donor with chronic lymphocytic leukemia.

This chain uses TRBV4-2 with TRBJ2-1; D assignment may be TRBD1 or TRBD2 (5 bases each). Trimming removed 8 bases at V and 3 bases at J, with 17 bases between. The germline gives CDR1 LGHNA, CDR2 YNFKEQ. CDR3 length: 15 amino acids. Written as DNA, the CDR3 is TGTGCCAGCGCTAGGGGAGAGGGCAACTACAATGAGCAGTTCTTC. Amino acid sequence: CASARGEGNYNEQFF.

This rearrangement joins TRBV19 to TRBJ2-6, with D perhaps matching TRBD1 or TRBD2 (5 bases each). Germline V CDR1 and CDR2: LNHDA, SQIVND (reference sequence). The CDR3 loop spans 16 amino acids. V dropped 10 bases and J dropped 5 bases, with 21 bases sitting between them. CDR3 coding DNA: TGTGCCACCGGGGCGGCAGGAATTAAAAGGGCCAACGTCCTGACTTTC. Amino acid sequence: CATGAAGIKRANVLTF.

The CDR3 DNA reads TGCAGCGTTGAATCCAGCCGGCAGGGCCTCTATGGCTACACCTTC. This translates into CSVESSRQGLYGYTF. This chain uses TRBV29-1 with TRBJ1-2; the D gene is possibly TRBD1 (5 bases). Germline V gives CDR1 SQVTM, CDR2 ANQGSEA. This CDR3 comprises 15 residues. V lost 2 bases to trimming and J lost 4 bases, with 17 bases between them.

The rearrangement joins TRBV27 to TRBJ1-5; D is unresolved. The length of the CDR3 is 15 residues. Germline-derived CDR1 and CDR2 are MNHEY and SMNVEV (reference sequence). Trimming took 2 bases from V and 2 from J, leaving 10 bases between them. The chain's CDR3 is CASSLGMKGNQPQHF. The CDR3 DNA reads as TGTGCCAGCAGTTTAGGGATGAAGGGCAATCAGCCCCAGCATTTT.

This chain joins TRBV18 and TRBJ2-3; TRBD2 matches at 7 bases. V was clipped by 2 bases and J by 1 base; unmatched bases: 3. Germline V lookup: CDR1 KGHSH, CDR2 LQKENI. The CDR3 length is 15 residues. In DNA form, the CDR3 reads TGTGCCAGCTCACCAGCGGGAGCGGGCACAGATACGCAGTATTTT. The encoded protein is CASSPAGAGTDTQYF.

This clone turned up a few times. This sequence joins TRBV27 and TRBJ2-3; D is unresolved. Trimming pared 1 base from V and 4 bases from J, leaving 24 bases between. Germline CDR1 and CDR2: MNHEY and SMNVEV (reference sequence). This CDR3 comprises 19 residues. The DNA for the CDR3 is TGTGCCAGCAGTTTATTAGGCGTCAGCTACACGCACTCATCAGATACGCAGTATTTT. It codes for CASSLLGVSYTHSSDTQYF.

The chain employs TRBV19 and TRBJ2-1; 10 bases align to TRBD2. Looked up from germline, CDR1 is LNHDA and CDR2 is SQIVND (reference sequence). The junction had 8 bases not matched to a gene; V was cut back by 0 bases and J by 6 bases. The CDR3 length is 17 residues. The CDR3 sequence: CASSIDPSGRPSNEQFF. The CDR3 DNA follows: TGTGCCAGTAGTATAGATCCTAGCGGGAGACCGTCCAATGAGCAGTTCTTC.

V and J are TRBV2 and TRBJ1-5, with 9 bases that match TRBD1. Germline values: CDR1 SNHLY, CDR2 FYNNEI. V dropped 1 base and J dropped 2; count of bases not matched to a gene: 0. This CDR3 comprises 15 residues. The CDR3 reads CASSEGDRGNQPQHF. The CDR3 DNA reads TGTGCCAGCAGTGAAGGGGACAGGGGCAATCAGCCCCAGCATTTT.

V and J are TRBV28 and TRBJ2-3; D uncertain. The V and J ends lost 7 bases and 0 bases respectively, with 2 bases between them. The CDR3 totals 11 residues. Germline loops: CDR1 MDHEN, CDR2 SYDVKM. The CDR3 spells CASTSTDTQYF. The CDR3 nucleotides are TGTGCCAGCACTAGCACAGATACGCAGTATTTT.

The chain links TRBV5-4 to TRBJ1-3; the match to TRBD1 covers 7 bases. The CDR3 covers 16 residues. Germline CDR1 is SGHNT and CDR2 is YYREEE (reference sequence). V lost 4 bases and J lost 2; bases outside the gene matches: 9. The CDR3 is CASSTPTGDTGNTIYF. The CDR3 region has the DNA TGTGCCAGCAGCACTCCTACAGGGGATACTGGAAACACCATATATTTT.

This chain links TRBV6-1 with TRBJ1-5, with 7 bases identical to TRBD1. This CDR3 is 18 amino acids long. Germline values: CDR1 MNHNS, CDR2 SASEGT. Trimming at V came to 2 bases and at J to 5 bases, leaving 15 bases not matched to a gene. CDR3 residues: CASSESAEQGNRDQPQHF. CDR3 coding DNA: TGTGCCAGCAGTGAATCGGCCGAACAGGGGAACAGGGATCAGCCCCAGCATTTT.

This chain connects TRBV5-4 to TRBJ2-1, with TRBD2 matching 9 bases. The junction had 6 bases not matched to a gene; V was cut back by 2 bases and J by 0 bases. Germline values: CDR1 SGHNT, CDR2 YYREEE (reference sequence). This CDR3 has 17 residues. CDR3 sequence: CASSFASGAGSYNEQFF. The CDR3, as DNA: TGTGCCAGCAGCTTTGCTAGCGGGGCAGGCTCCTACAATGAGCAGTTCTTC.

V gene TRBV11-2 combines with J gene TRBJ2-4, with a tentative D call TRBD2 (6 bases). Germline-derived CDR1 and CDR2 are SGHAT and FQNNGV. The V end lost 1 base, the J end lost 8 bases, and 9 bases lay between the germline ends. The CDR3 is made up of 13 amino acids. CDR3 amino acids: CASSLARRDIQYF. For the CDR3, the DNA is TGTGCCAGCAGCTTAGCGCGGAGGGACATTCAGTACTTC.

CDR3 bases: TGTGCCAGCATGTCCCAGGGGCGAGGTAATGAAAAACTGTTTTTT. It translates to CASMSQGRGNEKLFF. The chain uses TRBV6-5 and TRBJ1-4; D perhaps matches TRBD1 (6 bases). V was trimmed by 7 bases and J by 4 bases, leaving 16 bases between them. CDR1 MNHEY and CDR2 SVGAGI come from the germline V gene. CDR3 length: 15 amino acids.

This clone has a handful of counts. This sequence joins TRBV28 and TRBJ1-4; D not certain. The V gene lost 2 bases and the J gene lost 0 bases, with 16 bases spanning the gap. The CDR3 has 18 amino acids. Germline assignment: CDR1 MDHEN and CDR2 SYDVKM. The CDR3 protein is CASSLGVFGGSTNEKLFF. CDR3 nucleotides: TGTGCCAGCAGTTTAGGGGTCTTCGGTGGGTCAACTAATGAAAAACTGTTTTTT.

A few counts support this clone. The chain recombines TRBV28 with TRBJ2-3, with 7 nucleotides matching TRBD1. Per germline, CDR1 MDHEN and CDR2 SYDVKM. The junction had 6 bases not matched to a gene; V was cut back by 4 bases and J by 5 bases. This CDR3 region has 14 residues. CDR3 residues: CASSSDRDGDTQYF. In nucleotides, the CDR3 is TGTGCCAGCAGTTCAGACAGGGATGGAGATACGCAGTATTTT.

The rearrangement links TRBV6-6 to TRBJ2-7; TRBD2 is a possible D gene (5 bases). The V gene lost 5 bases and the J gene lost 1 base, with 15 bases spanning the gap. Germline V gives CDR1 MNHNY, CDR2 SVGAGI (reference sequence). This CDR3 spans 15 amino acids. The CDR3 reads CASSREPGTSYEQYF. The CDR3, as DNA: TGTGCCAGCAGTCGAGAACCGGGAACTTCCTACGAGCAGTACTTC.

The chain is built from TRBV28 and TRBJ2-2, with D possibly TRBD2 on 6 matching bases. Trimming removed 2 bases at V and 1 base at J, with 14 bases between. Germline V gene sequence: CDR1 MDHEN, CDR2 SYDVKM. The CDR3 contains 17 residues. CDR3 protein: CASSLGPGLQNTGELFF. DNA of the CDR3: TGTGCCAGCAGTTTAGGGCCGGGACTCCAGAACACCGGGGAGCTGTTTTTT.

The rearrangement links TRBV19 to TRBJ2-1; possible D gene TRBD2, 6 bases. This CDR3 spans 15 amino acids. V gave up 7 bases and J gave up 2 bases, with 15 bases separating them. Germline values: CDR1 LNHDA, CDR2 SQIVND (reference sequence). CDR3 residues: CASTLSGYTYNEQFF. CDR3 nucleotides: TGTGCCAGTACCCTTAGCGGTTATACCTACAATGAGCAGTTCTTC.

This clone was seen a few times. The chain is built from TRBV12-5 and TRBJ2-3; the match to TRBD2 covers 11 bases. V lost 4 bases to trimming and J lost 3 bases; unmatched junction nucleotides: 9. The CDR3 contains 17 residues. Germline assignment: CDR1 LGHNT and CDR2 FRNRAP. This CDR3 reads CASGSLAGGQSTDTQYF. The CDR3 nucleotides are TGTGCTAGTGGTTCCTTAGCGGGAGGGCAGTCAACAGATACGCAGTATTTT.

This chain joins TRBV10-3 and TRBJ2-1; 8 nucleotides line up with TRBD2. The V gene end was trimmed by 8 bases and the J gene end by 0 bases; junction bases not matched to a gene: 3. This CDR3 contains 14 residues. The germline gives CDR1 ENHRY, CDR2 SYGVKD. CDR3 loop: CAIGLAGSYNEQFF. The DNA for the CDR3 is TGTGCCATCGGGCTAGCGGGCTCCTACAATGAGCAGTTCTTC.

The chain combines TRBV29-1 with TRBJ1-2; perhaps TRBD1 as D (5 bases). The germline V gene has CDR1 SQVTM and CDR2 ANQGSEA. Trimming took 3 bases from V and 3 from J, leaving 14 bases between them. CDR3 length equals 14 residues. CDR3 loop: CSVESSGFYYGYTF. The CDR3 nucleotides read TGCAGCGTTGAGAGTTCAGGGTTTTACTATGGCTACACCTTC.

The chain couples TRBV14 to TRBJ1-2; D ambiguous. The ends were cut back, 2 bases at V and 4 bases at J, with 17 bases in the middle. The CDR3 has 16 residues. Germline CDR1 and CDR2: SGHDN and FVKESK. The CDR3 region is CASSQLGRELLYGYTF. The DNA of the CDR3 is TGTGCCAGCAGCCAACTGGGTCGGGAGCTCCTCTATGGCTACACCTTC.

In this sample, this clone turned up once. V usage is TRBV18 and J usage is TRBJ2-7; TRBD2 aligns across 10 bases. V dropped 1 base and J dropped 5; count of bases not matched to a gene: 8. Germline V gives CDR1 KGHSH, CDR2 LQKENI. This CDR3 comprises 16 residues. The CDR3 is CASSPLLAGELHEQYF. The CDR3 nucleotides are TGTGCCAGCTCACCACTCCTAGCGGGAGAGTTACACGAGCAGTACTTC. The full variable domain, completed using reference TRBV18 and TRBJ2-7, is NAGVMQNPRHLVRRRGQEARLRCSPMKGHSHVYWYRQLPEEGLKFMVYLQKENIIDESGMPKERFSAEFPKEGPSILRIQQVVRGDSAAYFCASSPLLAGELHEQYFGPGTRLTVT.

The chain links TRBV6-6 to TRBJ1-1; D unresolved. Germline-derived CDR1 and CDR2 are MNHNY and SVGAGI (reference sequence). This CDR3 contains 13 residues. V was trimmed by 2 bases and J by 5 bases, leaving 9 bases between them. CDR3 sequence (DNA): TGTGCCAGCAGTTACAATTGGGTTACTGAAGCTTTCTTT. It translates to CASSYNWVTEAFF.

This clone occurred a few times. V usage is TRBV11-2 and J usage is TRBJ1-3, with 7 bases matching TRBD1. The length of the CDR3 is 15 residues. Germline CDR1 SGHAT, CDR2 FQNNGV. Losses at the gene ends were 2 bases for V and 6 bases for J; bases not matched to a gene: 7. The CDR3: CASSLRGRGENTIYF. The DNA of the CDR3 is TGTGCCAGCAGCTTAAGGGGGCGCGGCGAAAACACCATATATTTT.